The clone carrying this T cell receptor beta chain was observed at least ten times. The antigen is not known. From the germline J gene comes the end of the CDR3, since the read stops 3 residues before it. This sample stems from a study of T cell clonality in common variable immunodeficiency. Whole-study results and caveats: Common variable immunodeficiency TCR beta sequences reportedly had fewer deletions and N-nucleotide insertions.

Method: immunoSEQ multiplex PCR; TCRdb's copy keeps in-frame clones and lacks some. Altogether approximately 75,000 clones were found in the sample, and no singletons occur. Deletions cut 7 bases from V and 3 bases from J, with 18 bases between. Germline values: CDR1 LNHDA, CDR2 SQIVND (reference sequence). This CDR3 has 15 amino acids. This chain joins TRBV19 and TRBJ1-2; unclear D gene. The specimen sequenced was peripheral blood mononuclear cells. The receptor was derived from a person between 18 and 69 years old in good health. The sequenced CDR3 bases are TGTGCCAGTAAGGGTTCGGAAAGGCGTGACTATGGC. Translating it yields CASKGSERRDYG. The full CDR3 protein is CASKGSERRDYGYTF.